The 16 T cell receptor beta chains listed next were all sequenced from one sample in a study of cytomegalovirus exposure and HLA in healthy donors. Researchers ran the PCR with 60 Vbeta and 13 Jbeta primers. The method was immunoSEQ multiplex PCR; TCRdb's version includes in-frame clones alone and lacks a portion of them. The sample consists of 150,000 or so clones, 65% to 80% of them appearing once. The source material was PBMCs. The receptors shown here come from a man in his forties or fifties in good health and CMV-seropositive.

The chain recombines TRBV9 with TRBJ2-2; 12 bases are shared with TRBD2. Germline values: CDR1 SGDLS, CDR2 YYNGEE. This CDR3 has 18 residues. J lost 5 bases, V lost 0 bases, and 8 bases had no gene match. CDR3 DNA sequence: TGTGCCAGCAGCGTAGGACTAGCGGGAGTTCGAGGGACCGGGGAGCTGTTTTTT. This translates into CASSVGLAGVRGTGELFF. Looking up the rest from reference TRBV9 and TRBJ2-2 gives the full variable domain: DSGVTQTPKHLITATGQRVTLRCSPRSGDLSVYWYQQSLDQGLQFLIQYYNGEERAKGNILERFSAQQFPDLHSELNLSSLELGDSALYFCASSVGLAGVRGTGELFFGEGSRLTVL.

This clone was seen just once. The chain links TRBV19 to TRBJ2-6; D is possibly TRBD1 (6 bases). Germline V lookup: CDR1 LNHDA, CDR2 SQIVND (reference sequence). Trimming took 7 bases from V and 0 from J, leaving 13 bases between them. The CDR3 has 16 residues. The CDR3 loop is CASTPDRLSGANVLTF. The CDR3 region has the DNA TGTGCCAGTACCCCGGACAGACTCTCTGGGGCCAACGTCCTGACTTTC.

This clone has just a few counts. The chain combines TRBV7-9 with TRBJ1-5, with D perhaps matching TRBD1 (5 bases). With 5 bases removed from V and 7 bases from J, the gap between germline ends came to 15 bases. The CDR3 sequence is 14 residues long. Germline V gives CDR1 SEHNR, CDR2 FQNEAQ (reference sequence). The CDR3 bases are TGTGCCAGCAGCCCCCCCCAGGGTGACCAGCCCCAGCATTTT. Translation: CASSPPQGDQPQHF.

Comments on this clone: The germline gene is not matched at one end of the junction; a read error may be the cause. The V gene is TRBV2, the J gene TRBJ2-4; 8 bases are a match to TRBD2. Germline CDR1 is SNHLY and CDR2 is FYNNEI. The CDR3 covers 18 residues. This chain's CDR3 is CASSEREGPGWPKNSQYF. CDR3 bases: TGTGCCAGCAGTGAACGGGAGGGCCCGGGGTGGCCCAAAAACAGTCAGTACTTC. Supplemented by reference TRBV2 and TRBJ2-4, the full variable domain reads EPEVTQTPSHQVTQMGQEVILRCVPISNHLYFYWYRQILGQKVEFLVSFYNNEISEKSEIFDDQFSVERPDGSNFTLKIRSTKLEDSAMYFCASSEREGPGWPKNSQYFGAGTRLSVL.

The chain combines TRBV5-6 with TRBJ1-5, with D tentatively TRBD1 (5 bases). The CDR3 totals 15 residues. Between the trimmed V and J ends, which lost 2 bases and 6 bases, there was a span of 15 bases. Germline V lookup: CDR1 SGHDT, CDR2 YYEEEE. This CDR3 reads CASSFYRWVGQPQHF. As DNA, the CDR3 is TGTGCCAGCAGCTTTTACAGGTGGGTAGGTCAGCCCCAGCATTTT. The entire variable domain, with the rest obtained from reference TRBV5-6 and TRBJ1-5, is as follows: DAGVTQSPTHLIKTRGQQVTLRCSPKSGHDTVSWYQQALGQGPQFIFQYYEEEERQRGNFPDRFSGHQFPNYSSELNVNALLLGDSALYLCASSFYRWVGQPQHFGDGTRLSIL.

Regarding this clone: Since the CDR3 does not end with the conserved phenylalanine or tryptophan, this likely comes from a read error. The chain carries TRBV6-1 and TRBJ1-2; 12 bases map to TRBD1. The CDR3 covers 14 residues. Germline CDR1 and CDR2: MNHNS and SASEGT. V lost 2 bases and J lost 8; bases outside the gene matches: 3. CDR3 sequence reads: CASSEWDRGLGYTI. The DNA for the CDR3 is TGTGCCAGCAGTGAATGGGACAGGGGGCTCGGCTACACCATC.

V gene TRBV15 combines with J gene TRBJ2-7; tentative D call: TRBD2 (6 bases). Trimming removed 0 bases from V and 0 bases from J, with 6 bases in between. Germline V gene sequence: CDR1 LNHNV, CDR2 YYDKDF (reference sequence). The CDR3 spans 14 residues. The CDR3 loop is CATSRDGGSYEQYF. CDR3 coding DNA: TGTGCCACCAGCAGAGACGGGGGCTCCTACGAGCAGTACTTC.

V usage is TRBV6-1 and J usage is TRBJ2-7; D unresolved. Per the germline V gene, CDR1 is MNHNS and CDR2 is SASEGT. The CDR3 spans 11 residues. Trimming took off 8 bases at V and 4 bases at J, with 9 bases between the two ends. CDR3 in DNA: TGTGCCAGCGCTGAGCTATACGAGCAGTACTTC. Translated: CASAELYEQYF.

This clone came up a few times. The chain couples TRBV9 to TRBJ2-5, with a weak D call TRBD2 (6 bases). The CDR3 loop spans 16 amino acids. Germline CDR1 SGDLS, CDR2 YYNGEE. The V gene lost 3 bases and the J gene lost 4 bases, with 19 bases spanning the gap. The CDR3 nucleotides are TGTGCCAGCAGCGCAGCCGGGAGTATGGGACCAGAGACCCAGTACTTC. Its protein is CASSAAGSMGPETQYF.

This clone was observed a handful of times. This sequence joins TRBV6-6 and TRBJ2-1, with D perhaps matching TRBD2 (5 bases). CDR1 is MNHNY, CDR2 SVGAGI, per germline (reference sequence). Trimming removed 6 bases at V and 0 bases at J, with 12 bases between. There are 15 residues in the CDR3. The CDR3 bases are TGTGCCAGCAGCCAGAGCGGACCCTCCTACAATGAGCAGTTCTTC. Protein sequence: CASSQSGPSYNEQFF.

The chain recombines TRBV7-2 with TRBJ2-7; 9 nucleotides align to TRBD2. The junction had 9 bases not matched to a gene; V was cut back by 4 bases and J by 2 bases. Per germline, CDR1 SGHTA and CDR2 FQGNSA. The CDR3 has 16 amino acids. The CDR3 DNA sequence: TGTGCCAGCAGCTCCCTGACTAGCGGTAAAACCTACGAGCAGTACTTC. Its protein is CASSSLTSGKTYEQYF.

This clone appeared a single time. This chain uses TRBV28 with TRBJ2-7; possibly TRBD2 for D (6 bases). The V gene lost 6 bases and the J gene lost 5 bases, with 17 bases spanning the gap. Germline V lookup: CDR1 MDHEN, CDR2 SYDVKM. This CDR3 spans 14 amino acids. The CDR3 reads CASRPFGGGNEQYF. CDR3 in DNA: TGTGCCAGCAGACCTTTTGGGGGAGGTAACGAGCAGTACTTC.

Of note for this clone: At one boundary the junction diverges from the germline segment, which might be a read error. The rearrangement joins TRBV7-9 to TRBJ1-1; weak D call: TRBD1 (6 bases). From germline, CDR1 is SEHNR and CDR2 FQNEAQ (reference sequence). CDR3 length: 14 amino acids. CDR3 coding DNA: TGTTCCAGCAGCTTATCAGGGGCCAGCACTGAAGCTTTCTTT. Translated, it gives CSSSLSGASTEAFF.

The chain joins TRBV15 to TRBJ1-2, with 9 bases aligning to TRBD1. V was clipped by 3 bases and J by 8 bases; unmatched bases: 10. This CDR3 is 15 amino acids long. CDR1 is LNHNV and CDR2 is YYDKDF in the germline V gene (reference sequence). The CDR3 DNA follows: TGTGCCACCAGCAGTACAACAGGGGGCGCGTACGGCTACACCTTC. Its protein is CATSSTTGGAYGYTF.

This chain uses TRBV19 with TRBJ2-7; D gene unclear. Looked up from germline, CDR1 is LNHDA and CDR2 is SQIVND (reference sequence). The CDR3 covers 13 residues. Trimming left V 3 bases short and J 7 bases short, with 13 bases between. CDR3 loop: CASSIVLFSEQYF. CDR3 DNA sequence: TGTGCCAGTAGTATTGTCCTCTTTAGTGAGCAGTACTTC. The whole variable domain, filled in from reference TRBV19 and TRBJ2-7, reads DGGITQSPKYLFRKEGQNVTLSCEQNLNHDAMYWYRQDPGQGLRLIYYSQIVNDFQKGDIAEGYSVSREKKESFPLTVTSAQKNPTAFYLCASSIVLFSEQYFGPGTRLTVT.

This chain links TRBV9 with TRBJ2-1, with 8 bases matching TRBD1. The CDR3 loop spans 17 amino acids. Trimming took 0 bases from V and 6 from J; bases not matched to a gene: 11. CDR1 is SGDLS, CDR2 YYNGEE, per germline. The CDR3 nucleotides are TGTGCCAGCAGCGTAGTGGCGTGGAGACAGGGGCCCAATGAGCAGTTCTTC. It is translated as CASSVVAWRQGPNEQFF. The full variable domain, its missing parts supplied by reference TRBV9 and TRBJ2-1, is DSGVTQTPKHLITATGQRVTLRCSPRSGDLSVYWYQQSLDQGLQFLIQYYNGEERAKGNILERFSAQQFPDLHSELNLSSLELGDSALYFCASSVVAWRQGPNEQFFGPGTRLTVL.